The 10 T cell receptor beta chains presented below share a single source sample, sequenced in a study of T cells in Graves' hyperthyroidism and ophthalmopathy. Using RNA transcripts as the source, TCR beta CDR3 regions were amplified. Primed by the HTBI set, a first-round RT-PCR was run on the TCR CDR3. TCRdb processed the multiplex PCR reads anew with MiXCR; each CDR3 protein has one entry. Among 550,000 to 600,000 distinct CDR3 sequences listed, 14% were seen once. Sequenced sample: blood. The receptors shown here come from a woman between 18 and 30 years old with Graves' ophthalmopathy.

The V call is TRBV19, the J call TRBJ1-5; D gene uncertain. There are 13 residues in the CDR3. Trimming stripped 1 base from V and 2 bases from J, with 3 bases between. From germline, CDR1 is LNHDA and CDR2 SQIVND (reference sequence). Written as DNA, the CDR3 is TGTGCCAGTAGTATAGTTCGCAATCAGCCCCAGCATTTT. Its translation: CASSIVRNQPQHF.

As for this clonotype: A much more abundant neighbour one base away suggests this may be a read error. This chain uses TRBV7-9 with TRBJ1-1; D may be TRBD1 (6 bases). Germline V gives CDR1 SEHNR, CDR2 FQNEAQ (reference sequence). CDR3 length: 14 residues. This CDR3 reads CASRPGHRNTGAFF. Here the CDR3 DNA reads TGTGCCAGCAGACCGGGACATCGGAACACTGGAGCTTTCTTT. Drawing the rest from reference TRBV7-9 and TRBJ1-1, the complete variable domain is DTGVSQNPRHKITKRGQNVTFRCDPISEHNRLYWYRQTLGQGPEFLTYFQNEAQLEKSRLLSDRFSAERPKGSFSTLEIQRTEQGDSAMYLCASRPGHRNTGAFFGQGTRLTVV.

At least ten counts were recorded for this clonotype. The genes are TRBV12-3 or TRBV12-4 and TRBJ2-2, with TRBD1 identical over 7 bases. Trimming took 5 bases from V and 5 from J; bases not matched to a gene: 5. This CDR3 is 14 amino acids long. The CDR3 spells CASSLNRGTGELFF. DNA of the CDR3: TGTGCCAGCAGTCTGAACAGGGGTACCGGGGAGCTGTTTTTT.

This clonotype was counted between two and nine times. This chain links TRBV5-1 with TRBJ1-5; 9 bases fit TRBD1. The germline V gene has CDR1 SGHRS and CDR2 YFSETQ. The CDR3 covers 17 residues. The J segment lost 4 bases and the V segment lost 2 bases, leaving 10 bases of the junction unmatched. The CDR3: CASSLSPRGQGNQPQHF. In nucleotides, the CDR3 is TGCGCCAGCAGCTTAAGTCCCCGGGGACAGGGAAATCAGCCCCAGCATTTT.

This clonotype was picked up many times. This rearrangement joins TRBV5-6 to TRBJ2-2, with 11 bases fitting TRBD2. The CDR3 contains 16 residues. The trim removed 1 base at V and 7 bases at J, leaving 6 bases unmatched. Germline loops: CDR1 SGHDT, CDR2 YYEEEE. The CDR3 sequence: CASSLLSGRAFGELFF. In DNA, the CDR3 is TGTGCCAGCAGCTTGCTTAGCGGGAGGGCGTTCGGGGAGCTGTTTTTT. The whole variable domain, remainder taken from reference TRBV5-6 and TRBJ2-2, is DAGVTQSPTHLIKTRGQQVTLRCSPKSGHDTVSWYQQALGQGPQFIFQYYEEEERQRGNFPDRFSGHQFPNYSSELNVNALLLGDSALYLCASSLLSGRAFGELFFGEGSRLTVL.

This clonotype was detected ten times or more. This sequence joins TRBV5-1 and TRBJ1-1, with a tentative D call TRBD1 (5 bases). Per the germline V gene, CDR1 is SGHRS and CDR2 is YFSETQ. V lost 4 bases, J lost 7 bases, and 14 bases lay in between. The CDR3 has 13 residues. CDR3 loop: CASSLDSGDEAFF. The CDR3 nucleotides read TGCGCCAGCAGCCTCGACAGCGGTGATGAAGCTTTCTTT. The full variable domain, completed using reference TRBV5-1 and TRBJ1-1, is KAGVTQTPRYLIKTRGQQVTLSCSPISGHRSVSWYQQTPGQGLQFLFEYFSETQRNKGNFPGRFSGRQFSNSRSEMNVSTLELGDSALYLCASSLDSGDEAFFGQGTRLTVV.

The DNA of the CDR3 is TGTGCCAGCAGCGTAGGGACTAGCGGGATCTACGAGCAGTACTTC. Its translation: CASSVGTSGIYEQYF. The chain carries TRBV9 and TRBJ2-7; 12 bases agree with TRBD2. The length of the CDR3 is 15 residues. In germline, CDR1 is SGDLS, CDR2 YYNGEE. J was trimmed by 3 bases and V by 0 bases; bases with no gene match: 1.

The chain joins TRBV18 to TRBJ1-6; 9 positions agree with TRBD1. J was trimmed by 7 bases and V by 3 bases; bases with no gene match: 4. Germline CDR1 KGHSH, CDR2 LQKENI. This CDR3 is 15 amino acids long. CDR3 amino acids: CASSPADRGNSPLHF. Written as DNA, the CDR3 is TGTGCCAGCTCACCCGCTGACAGGGGGAATTCACCCCTCCACTTT.

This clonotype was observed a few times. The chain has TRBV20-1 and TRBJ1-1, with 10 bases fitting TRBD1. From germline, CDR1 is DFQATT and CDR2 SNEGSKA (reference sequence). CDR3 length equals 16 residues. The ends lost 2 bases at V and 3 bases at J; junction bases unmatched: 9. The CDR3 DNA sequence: TGCAGTGCTAGATCAGAGACAGGGGGCTTTCACACTGAAGCTTTCTTT. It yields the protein CSARSETGGFHTEAFF.

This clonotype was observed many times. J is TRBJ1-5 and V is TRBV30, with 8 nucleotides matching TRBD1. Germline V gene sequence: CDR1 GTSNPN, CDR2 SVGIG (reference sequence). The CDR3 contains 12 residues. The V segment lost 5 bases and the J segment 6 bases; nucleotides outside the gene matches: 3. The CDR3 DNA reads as TGTGCCTGGGGACAGGGAGGTCAGCCCCAGCATTTT. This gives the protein CAWGQGGQPQHF.